This passage covers 5 T cell receptor beta chains from one sample sequenced in a study of blood T cell repertoires in COVID-19. The protocol was immunoSEQ multiplex PCR, while the TCRdb copy is restricted to in-frame clones and leaves out a portion. Of about 97,000 clones listed, 85% are singletons. Sequenced input: peripheral blood. All receptors come from a woman in her 70s with active or convalescent COVID-19.

V gene TRBV29-1 combines with J gene TRBJ2-3; 11 bases line up with TRBD2. From germline, CDR1 is SQVTM and CDR2 ANQGSEA. V lost 7 bases, J lost 2 bases, and 5 bases stayed unmatched. This CDR3 region has 14 residues. CDR3 residues: CSALTSGATDTQYF. CDR3 DNA: TGCAGCGCCCTGACTAGCGGGGCCACAGATACGCAGTATTTT.

The genes are TRBV7-8 and TRBJ1-5, with a possible D match to TRBD1 (5 bases). V lost 6 bases, J lost 7 bases, and 16 bases lay in between. Germline loops: CDR1 SGHVS, CDR2 FQNEAQ. This CDR3 has 14 residues. The CDR3 is CASSPLWGIQPQHF. The DNA of the CDR3 is TGTGCCAGCAGTCCCCTCTGGGGCATACAGCCCCAGCATTTT.

The J gene is TRBJ2-7, the V gene TRBV29-1, with D uncertain. The CDR3 covers 12 residues. Looked up from germline, CDR1 is SQVTM and CDR2 is ANQGSEA. V was cut by 0 bases and J by 9 bases, with 12 bases left in between. Written as DNA, the CDR3 is TGCAGCGTTGAAGATCAGGCCGAAGGGCAGTACTTC. Amino acids: CSVEDQAEGQYF.

This rearrangement joins TRBV7-2 to TRBJ2-2; 14 bases map to TRBD2. Trimming took 5 bases from V and 6 from J; bases not matched to a gene: 8. The germline gives CDR1 SGHTA, CDR2 FQGNSA. This CDR3 has 17 residues. The CDR3 nucleotides read TGTGCCAGCAGCAAAGGGACTAGCGGGGGTATCTCCGGGGAGCTGTTTTTT. Translation gives CASSKGTSGGISGELFF.

The J gene is TRBJ1-2, the V gene TRBV5-1; D call uncertain. Germline V CDR1 and CDR2: SGHRS, YFSETQ. There are 15 residues in the CDR3. Trimming pared 0 bases from V and 6 bases from J, leaving 15 bases between. CDR3 in DNA: TGCGCCAGCAGCTTGGCCGACACGTCCGGGGATGGCTACACCTTC. Translation: CASSLADTSGDGYTF.